The sequence of this TCR beta chain was determined in a study of T-cell reconstitution after alpha-beta-depleted transplantation in children. V shed 2 bases and J shed 3 bases, with 8 bases lying between them. The CDR3 is made up of 13 amino acids. The V gene's germline CDR1 is MNHNY and CDR2 SVGAGI (reference sequence). Preparation of the TCRbeta library used unique molecular identifiers. Each CDR3 protein is one row after TCRdb ran MiXCR on the PCR reads. The sample holds 420,000 or so distinct CDR3 sequences, roughly 11% seen once. V usage is TRBV6-6 and J usage is TRBJ2-7, with a tentative D call TRBD1 (5 bases). This sample comprised PBMCs from the stem cell graft donor, obtained from the stem cell graft. The TCR originated in a human donor who donated a stem cell graft to a child with acute myeloid leukemia. This CDR3 reads CASSYDSNYEQYF. The DNA for the CDR3 is TGTGCCAGCAGTTACGACAGTAACTACGAGCAGTACTTC.